These T cell receptor beta chains were read from a single sample in a study of blood T cell repertoires in COVID-19. Sequenced by immunoSEQ multiplex PCR; TCRdb stores in-frame clones only, minus some. The data contain some 160,000 clones, around 77% of them singletons. The sequenced sample consisted of peripheral blood. The origin of the receptors is a man in his 70s with active or convalescent COVID-19. Both conserved end residues are part of each CDR3. The order of the fields is clone size, CDR3 length, J gene, D gene, V gene, CDR3 protein, CDR3 DNA. The D gene is left open where the match is weak. Expanded clones are given a class, and other clones once, few, many or no size at all.

abundance: many; len: 14; j_gene: TRBJ2-5; d_gene: TRBD2; v_gene: TRBV7-2; CDR3aa: CASSLGLATETQYF; CDR3nt: TGTGCCAGCAGCTTGGGACTAGCGACGGAGACCCAGTACTTC
abundance: -; len: 15; j_gene: TRBJ2-1; d_gene: TRBD1; v_gene: TRBV7-6; CDR3aa: CASSPGTGTGAEQFF; CDR3nt: TGTGCCAGCAGTCCCGGGACAGGCACTGGTGCTGAGCAGTTCTTC
abundance: -; len: 16; j_gene: TRBJ2-1; d_gene: TRBD2; v_gene: TRBV7-6; CDR3aa: CASSSETSGRYNEQFF; CDR3nt: TGTGCCAGCAGCTCCGAGACTAGCGGGAGGTACAATGAGCAGTTCTTC
abundance: -; len: 15; j_gene: TRBJ1-2; d_gene: TRBD1; v_gene: TRBV6-5; CDR3aa: CASSYSRDSNYGYTF; CDR3nt: TGTGCCAGCAGTTACTCCCGGGACAGCAACTATGGCTACACCTTC
abundance: -; len: 18; j_gene: TRBJ2-3; d_gene: TRBD2; v_gene: TRBV7-9; CDR3aa: CASSFPLGLAGSTDTQYF; CDR3nt: TGTGCCAGCAGCTTTCCGCTGGGACTAGCGGGGAGCACAGATACGCAGTATTTT
abundance: -; len: 15; j_gene: TRBJ2-5; d_gene: TRBD1; v_gene: TRBV5-6; CDR3aa: CASSLVTGGLETQYF; CDR3nt: TGTGCCAGCAGCTTGGTTACAGGGGGACTGGAGACCCAGTACTTC
abundance: -; len: 14; j_gene: TRBJ1-4; d_gene: -; v_gene: TRBV3-1/TRBV3-2; CDR3aa: CASSQAPRNEKLFF; CDR3nt: TGTGCCAGCAGCCAAGCCCCCAGGAATGAAAAACTGTTTTTT
abundance: -; len: 15; j_gene: TRBJ1-5; d_gene: -; v_gene: TRBV5-1; CDR3aa: CASSLEDSSNQPQHF; CDR3nt: TGCGCCAGCAGCTTGGAAGACAGTAGCAATCAGCCCCAGCATTTT
abundance: once; len: 12; j_gene: TRBJ1-1; d_gene: TRBD1; v_gene: TRBV19; CDR3aa: CASTGQGADAFF; CDR3nt: TGTGCCAGTACCGGACAGGGGGCTGATGCTTTCTTT
abundance: -; len: 14; j_gene: TRBJ2-5; d_gene: TRBD1; v_gene: TRBV19; CDR3aa: CASSTQGAQETQYF; CDR3nt: TGTGCCAGTAGTACCCAGGGGGCCCAAGAGACCCAGTACTTC
abundance: -; len: 13; j_gene: TRBJ1-5; d_gene: TRBD1; v_gene: TRBV10-3; CDR3aa: CAIGGQGNQPQHF; CDR3nt: TGTGCCATCGGGGGACAGGGGAATCAGCCCCAGCATTTT
abundance: -; len: 16; j_gene: TRBJ2-5; d_gene: TRBD2; v_gene: TRBV25-1; CDR3aa: CASSLGGTTRVETQYF; CDR3nt: TGTGCCAGCAGCCTAGGAGGGACTACTCGGGTGGAGACCCAGTACTTC
abundance: -; len: 15; j_gene: TRBJ2-1; d_gene: TRBD1; v_gene: TRBV7-2; CDR3aa: CASSTPGQGFNEQFF; CDR3nt: TGTGCCAGCAGTACACCGGGACAGGGGTTCAATGAGCAGTTCTTC
abundance: -; len: 15; j_gene: TRBJ1-1; d_gene: TRBD1; v_gene: TRBV5-1; CDR3aa: CASSLTGQMNTEAFF; CDR3nt: TGCGCCAGCAGCTTGACGGGACAGATGAACACTGAAGCTTTCTTT
abundance: once; len: 16; j_gene: TRBJ1-2; d_gene: -; v_gene: TRBV3-1/TRBV3-2; CDR3aa: CASSQDRGGPNYGYTF; CDR3nt: TGTGCCAGCAGCCAAGATCGGGGGGGGCCTAACTATGGCTACACCTTC
abundance: -; len: 16; j_gene: TRBJ1-5; d_gene: -; v_gene: TRBV10-3; CDR3aa: CATVKGEGVGNQPQHF; CDR3nt: TGTGCCACCGTCAAGGGGGAGGGGGTCGGCAATCAGCCCCAGCATTTT
abundance: -; len: 15; j_gene: TRBJ2-5; d_gene: -; v_gene: TRBV3-1/TRBV3-2; CDR3aa: CASSRAGAAQETQYF; CDR3nt: TGTGCCAGCAGCCGGGCGGGCGCCGCCCAAGAGACCCAGTACTTC
abundance: -; len: 14; j_gene: TRBJ2-3; d_gene: TRBD1; v_gene: TRBV5-4; CDR3aa: CASSTQQGPDTQYF; CDR3nt: TGTGCCAGCAGCACCCAACAGGGGCCAGATACGCAGTATTTT
abundance: -; len: 18; j_gene: TRBJ2-2; d_gene: TRBD1; v_gene: TRBV3-1/TRBV3-2; CDR3aa: CASSQDSLGDRDTGELFF; CDR3nt: TGTGCCAGCAGCCAAGATTCTCTAGGGGACAGGGACACCGGGGAGCTGTTTTTT
abundance: -; len: 15; j_gene: TRBJ2-1; d_gene: -; v_gene: TRBV19; CDR3aa: CASSTTGGVYNEQFF; CDR3nt: TGTGCCAGTAGTACGACGGGGGGCGTTTACAATGAGCAGTTCTTC
abundance: -; len: 15; j_gene: TRBJ1-4; d_gene: TRBD1; v_gene: TRBV15; CDR3aa: CATSRDRDRAEKLFF; CDR3nt: TGTGCCACCAGCAGAGACCGAGACAGGGCTGAAAAACTGTTTTTT
abundance: -; len: 18; j_gene: TRBJ2-4; d_gene: -; v_gene: TRBV7-6; CDR3aa: CASSLGNRWGLAKNIQYF; CDR3nt: TGTGCCAGCAGCTTAGGGAACAGGTGGGGCCTAGCCAAAAACATTCAGTACTTC
abundance: -; len: 12; j_gene: TRBJ2-2; d_gene: -; v_gene: TRBV14; CDR3aa: CASSHEAGELFF; CDR3nt: TGTGCCAGCAGCCACGAGGCCGGGGAGCTGTTTTTT
abundance: -; len: 17; j_gene: TRBJ1-4; d_gene: -; v_gene: TRBV20-1; CDR3aa: CSASARPGTRRWEKLFF; CDR3nt: TGCAGTGCTAGTGCACGCCCTGGCACGCGGCGTTGGGAAAAACTGTTTTTT
abundance: once; len: 12; j_gene: TRBJ1-2; d_gene: -; v_gene: TRBV12-3/TRBV12-4; CDR3aa: CASSSQGFGYTF; CDR3nt: TGTGCCAGCAGCTCCCAGGGGTTCGGCTACACCTTC
abundance: few; len: 15; j_gene: TRBJ2-1; d_gene: -; v_gene: TRBV5-1; CDR3aa: CASSLALAGNNEQFF; CDR3nt: TGCGCCAGCAGCTTGGCATTAGCCGGTAACAATGAGCAGTTCTTC
abundance: -; len: 15; j_gene: TRBJ2-1; d_gene: TRBD2; v_gene: TRBV5-6; CDR3aa: CASSLIAGGYNEQFF; CDR3nt: TGTGCCAGCAGCTTGATAGCGGGAGGCTATAATGAGCAGTTCTTC
abundance: -; len: 14; j_gene: TRBJ2-1; d_gene: -; v_gene: TRBV5-1; CDR3aa: CASSWDIPSNEQFF; CDR3nt: TGCGCCAGCAGCTGGGACATCCCAAGCAATGAGCAGTTCTTC
abundance: -; len: 14; j_gene: TRBJ1-1; d_gene: -; v_gene: TRBV5-1; CDR3aa: CASSPQDLGTEAFF; CDR3nt: TGCGCCAGCAGCCCACAGGATCTGGGCACTGAAGCTTTCTTT
abundance: -; len: 12; j_gene: TRBJ1-2; d_gene: -; v_gene: TRBV12-3/TRBV12-4; CDR3aa: CASSFRYYGYTF; CDR3nt: TGTGCCAGCAGTTTTCGTTACTATGGCTACACCTTC
abundance: -; len: 17; j_gene: TRBJ1-2; d_gene: -; v_gene: TRBV5-1; CDR3aa: CASSSILIQGPNYGYTF; CDR3nt: TGCGCCAGCAGCTCGATTTTAATACAGGGCCCGAACTATGGCTACACCTTC
abundance: -; len: 14; j_gene: TRBJ2-5; d_gene: -; v_gene: TRBV3-1/TRBV3-2; CDR3aa: CASSQGPGVETQYF; CDR3nt: TGTGCCAGCAGCCAAGGTCCGGGGGTGGAGACCCAGTACTTC
abundance: -; len: 14; j_gene: TRBJ2-3; d_gene: -; v_gene: TRBV6-2/TRBV6-3; CDR3aa: CASSYGSSADTQYF; CDR3nt: TGTGCCAGCAGTTACGGGAGTTCCGCAGATACGCAGTATTTT
abundance: -; len: 14; j_gene: TRBJ1-1; d_gene: TRBD1; v_gene: TRBV6-5; CDR3aa: CASNSRTGTTEAFF; CDR3nt: TGTGCCAGCAACTCTCGGACAGGGACAACTGAAGCTTTCTTT
abundance: -; len: 13; j_gene: TRBJ1-2; d_gene: -; v_gene: TRBV5-6; CDR3aa: CASSRTGSRGYTF; CDR3nt: TGTGCCAGCAGCCGTACAGGAAGCAGGGGCTACACCTTC
abundance: -; len: 15; j_gene: TRBJ1-1; d_gene: TRBD1; v_gene: TRBV5-8; CDR3aa: CASSQDRGRRTEAFF; CDR3nt: TGTGCCAGCAGCCAAGACAGGGGGCGAAGGACTGAAGCTTTCTTT
abundance: -; len: 14; j_gene: TRBJ1-2; d_gene: TRBD1; v_gene: TRBV18; CDR3aa: CASSPGQQGDGYTF; CDR3nt: TGTGCCAGCTCACCCGGCCAACAGGGGGATGGCTACACCTTC
abundance: few; len: 14; j_gene: TRBJ2-1; d_gene: -; v_gene: TRBV7-8; CDR3aa: CASSSRGGEDEQFF; CDR3nt: TGTGCCAGCAGCTCGCGAGGAGGCGAAGATGAGCAGTTCTTC
abundance: once; len: 15; j_gene: TRBJ1-1; d_gene: -; v_gene: TRBV3-1/TRBV3-2; CDR3aa: CASSWGQGGNTEAFF; CDR3nt: TGTGCCAGCAGCTGGGGCCAGGGAGGAAACACTGAAGCTTTCTTT
abundance: -; len: 13; j_gene: TRBJ2-3; d_gene: -; v_gene: TRBV30; CDR3aa: CAWSVQERDTQYF; CDR3nt: TGTGCCTGGAGTGTACAGGAGAGGGATACGCAGTATTTT
abundance: -; len: 15; j_gene: TRBJ1-1; d_gene: TRBD1; v_gene: TRBV18; CDR3aa: CASSLGQGGDTEAFF; CDR3nt: TGTGCCAGCTCACTCGGACAGGGAGGAGACACTGAAGCTTTCTTT